The source of this TCR beta chain is a study of blood T cells in healthy people across ages. There are 15 residues in the CDR3. Germline lookup yields CDR1 SGHRS and CDR2 YFSETQ. Trimming cost V 3 bases and J 5 bases; bases outside gene matches: 10. Combining a sample-barcoded 5' primer with a J-beta primer mix, a second PCR ran for roughly 6 to 12 cycles. TCRdb analysed the 5' RACE reads with MiXCR anew, one entry per CDR3 protein. The table lists 450,000 to 700,000 distinct CDR3 sequences, 25% to 30% of them singletons. Every donor contributed roughly 10 milliliters of peripheral blood by blood draw.

The receptor comes from a woman in her seventies in good health. Specimen: blood. The V gene is TRBV5-1, the J gene TRBJ2-5; TRBD1 aligns across 7 bases. The CDR3 DNA sequence: TGCGCCAGCAGCTCGATAACAGGGGTGGGGGAGACCCAGTACTTC. Amino acid sequence: CASSSITGVGETQYF.